The 14 T cell receptor beta chains reported below all come from one sample, sequenced in a study of Graves' ophthalmopathy and Graves' hyperthyroidism. TCR beta CDR3 regions were amplified from RNA transcripts. Second-round multiplex PCR followed a first-round RT-PCR using HTBI primers. TCRdb reanalysed the multiplex PCR reads using MiXCR and keeps one entry per CDR3 protein. The sample has over a million distinct CDR3 sequences, approximately 35% seen once; the top ten hold approximately 12%. Sequenced sample: peripheral blood or thyroid tissue (not recorded which). The receptor source for this set is an adult man with Graves' hyperthyroidism.

In its sample, this clonotype was seen a few times. The CDR3 region has the DNA TGCAGCGTTGGGTTTACGGGGGATCAGCCCCAGCATTTT. Encoded protein: CSVGFTGDQPQHF. The chain combines TRBV29-1 with TRBJ1-5; possibly TRBD1 for D (5 bases). Trimming shortened V by 4 bases and J by 5 bases, and 12 bases separated the two germline ends. Germline CDR1 is SQVTM and CDR2 is ANQGSEA. This CDR3 has 13 amino acids.

This clonotype was seen repeatedly, ten times or more. The chain employs TRBV6-5 and TRBJ2-5; D is unresolved. The V gene lost 5 bases and the J gene lost 2 bases, with 12 bases spanning the gap. Germline lookup yields CDR1 MNHEY and CDR2 SVGAGI. The CDR3 length is 14 residues. This chain's CDR3 is CASSRWAAQETQYF. For the CDR3, the DNA is TGTGCCAGCAGTCGATGGGCGGCTCAAGAGACCCAGTACTTC.

This clonotype was seen many times. The J gene is TRBJ1-4, the V gene TRBV7-2, with a possible D match to TRBD1 (5 bases). Germline V gene sequence: CDR1 SGHTA, CDR2 FQGNSA. V was clipped by 5 bases and J by 7 bases, with 14 bases between them. The CDR3 totals 14 residues. The DNA of the CDR3 is TGTGCCAGCAGCATCCGGGACTGGTCTGAAAAACTGTTTTTT. Amino acids: CASSIRDWSEKLFF.

This chain links TRBV5-1 with TRBJ2-7; 11 nucleotides agree with TRBD1. With V trimmed by 4 bases and J by 7 bases, 10 bases remained unmatched. This CDR3 comprises 15 residues. Germline CDR1 reads SGHRS; CDR2 reads YFSETQ. For the CDR3, the DNA is TGCGCCAGCAGCCTCGGACAGGGGGCATGGGAAGAGCAGTACTTC. Its protein is CASSLGQGAWEEQYF.

V is TRBV3-1 and J is TRBJ1-2; 7 bases are shared with TRBD1. This CDR3 contains 18 residues. The V segment lost 3 bases and the J segment 1 base; nucleotides outside the gene matches: 14. Germline values: CDR1 LGHDT, CDR2 YNNKEL (reference sequence). CDR3 sequence (DNA): TGTGCCAGCAGCCATGATTCGCAAGACAGGGCGGGTAACTATGGCTACACCTTC. This translates into CASSHDSQDRAGNYGYTF.

A few counts support this clonotype. This rearrangement joins TRBV4-3 to TRBJ1-6, with D possibly being TRBD1 (5 bases). Germline V gene lookup returns CDR1 LGHNA and CDR2 YSLEER. The CDR3 spans 16 residues. V lost 0 bases and J 7 bases, leaving 13 bases between the germline ends. CDR3 nucleotide sequence: TGCGCCAGCAGCCAAGATCCCGCACCAGGGAATTCACCCCTCCACTTT. Protein sequence: CASSQDPAPGNSPLHF.

The V call is TRBV7-2, the J call TRBJ2-7; D may match TRBD1 or TRBD2 (5 bases each). Looked up from germline, CDR1 is SGHTA and CDR2 is FQGNSA. The CDR3 length is 15 residues. V lost 5 bases to trimming and J lost 3 bases, with 17 bases between them. Here the CDR3 reads CASSAQVEVVYEQYF. The CDR3 region has the DNA TGTGCCAGCAGCGCACAGGTGGAGGTGGTCTACGAGCAGTACTTC.

The V gene is TRBV7-9, the J gene TRBJ1-2; TRBD1 matches at 12 bases. The trim removed 5 bases at V and 8 bases at J, leaving 12 bases unmatched. The CDR3 covers 16 residues. Per germline, CDR1 SEHNR and CDR2 FQNEAQ (reference sequence). CDR3 nucleotide sequence: TGTGCCAGCAGCCGAATCGTTGGGACAGGGGGCCTAGGCTACACCTTC. Protein: CASSRIVGTGGLGYTF.

This rearrangement joins TRBV19 to TRBJ2-7, with TRBD1 identical over 7 bases. This CDR3 comprises 14 residues. Germline values: CDR1 LNHDA, CDR2 SQIVND (reference sequence). V shed 6 bases and J 2 bases; nucleotides not matched to a gene: 7. The CDR3 DNA reads TGTGCCAGTAGGGAAAACAGGGGTCCCTACGAGCAGTACTTC. Translation gives CASRENRGPYEQYF.

This clonotype has just a few counts. The chain recombines TRBV3-1 with TRBJ2-7; possibly TRBD1 for D (6 bases). The V gene's germline CDR1 is LGHDT and CDR2 YNNKEL (reference sequence). The V gene lost 4 bases and the J gene lost 1 base, with 11 bases spanning the gap. This CDR3 is built from 14 residues. CDR3 amino acids: CASSRNQGSYEQYF. The CDR3 DNA is TGTGCCAGCAGCCGCAACCAGGGGTCCTACGAGCAGTACTTC.

This clonotype was counted ten times or more. This chain uses TRBV20-1 with TRBJ1-4; D perhaps matches TRBD1 (6 bases). The CDR3 extends over 14 amino acids. Looked up from germline, CDR1 is DFQATT and CDR2 is SNEGSKA (reference sequence). The V end lost 6 bases, the J end lost 4 bases, and 15 bases lay between the germline ends. The CDR3: CSAVDRRDNEKLFF. The CDR3 nucleotides are TGCAGTGCGGTCGACAGGCGGGATAATGAAAAACTGTTTTTT.

This clonotype has ten or more counts. The chain is built from TRBV7-9 and TRBJ2-2; D uncertain. Per germline, CDR1 SEHNR and CDR2 FQNEAQ (reference sequence). V gave up 8 bases and J gave up 0 bases, with 13 bases separating them. The CDR3 totals 15 residues. Written as DNA, the CDR3 is TGTGCCAGCTCTCCTCGGAGTACGAACACCGGGGAGCTGTTTTTT. It encodes CASSPRSTNTGELFF.

In this sample, this clonotype turned up a few times. This chain links TRBV10-3 with TRBJ1-5; TRBD1 might be the D (6 bases). Per germline, CDR1 ENHRY and CDR2 SYGVKD. Trimming removed 8 bases at V and 5 bases at J, with 16 bases between. The CDR3 consists of 14 residues. The CDR3: CAILDTGADQPQHF. The CDR3 DNA reads TGTGCCATCTTGGATACGGGGGCTGATCAGCCCCAGCATTTT.

The chain employs TRBV6-5 and TRBJ1-5, with D perhaps TRBD1 (6 bases). Looked up from germline, CDR1 is MNHEY and CDR2 is SVGAGI. Trimming left V 7 bases short and J 0 bases short, with 10 bases between. The CDR3 totals 14 residues. CDR3 in amino acids: CASTSGASNQPQHF. CDR3 coding DNA: TGTGCCAGCACCTCGGGGGCTAGCAATCAGCCCCAGCATTTT.